This T cell receptor beta chain appears in the sequencing data of a study of blood T cell repertoires in COVID-19. About the study: From the United States, Italy and Spain came samples of acute and convalescent COVID-19. T cells, B-cell-depleted T cells, or PBMCs supplied cDNA or gDNA.

The CDR3 is made up of 13 amino acids. V gave up 3 bases and J gave up 9 bases, with 15 bases separating them. Germline lookup yields CDR1 SGDLS and CDR2 YYNGEE. In the authors' methods: Reference gene primer amplification gave nucleated cell count estimates. TCRdb keeps only in-frame clones here, not all; method: immunoSEQ multiplex PCR. The DNA was the basis for D and trimming; V, J and clone size are from that table. The table records under 60,000 clones, approximately 89% of them present only once. The receptor's source is a human donor with active COVID-19. The donor label of this sample is uncertain. Sequenced material: peripheral blood. V is TRBV9 and J is TRBJ1-1; TRBD1 is a possible D gene (5 bases). DNA for the CDR3: TGTGCCAGCAGCGGAACGACAGCTAGGAAAGCTTTCTTT. Protein: CASSGTTARKAFF.